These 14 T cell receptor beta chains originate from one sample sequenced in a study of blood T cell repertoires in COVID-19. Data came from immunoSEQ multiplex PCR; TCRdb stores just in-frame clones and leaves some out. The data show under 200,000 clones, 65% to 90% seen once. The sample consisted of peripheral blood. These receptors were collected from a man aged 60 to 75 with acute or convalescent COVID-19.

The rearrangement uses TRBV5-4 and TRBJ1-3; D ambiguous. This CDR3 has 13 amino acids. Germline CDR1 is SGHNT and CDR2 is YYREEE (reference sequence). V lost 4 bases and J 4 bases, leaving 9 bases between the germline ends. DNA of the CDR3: TGTGCCAGCAGCACCGTCACAGGAAACACCATATATTTT. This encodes CASSTVTGNTIYF.

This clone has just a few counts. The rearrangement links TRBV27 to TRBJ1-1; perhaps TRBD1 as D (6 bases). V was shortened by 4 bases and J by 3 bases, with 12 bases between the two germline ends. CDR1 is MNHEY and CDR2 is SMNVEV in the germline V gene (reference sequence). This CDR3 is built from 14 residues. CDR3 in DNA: TGTGCCAGCAGTTACAGGGTGAGGGACACTGAAGCTTTCTTT. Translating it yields CASSYRVRDTEAFF.

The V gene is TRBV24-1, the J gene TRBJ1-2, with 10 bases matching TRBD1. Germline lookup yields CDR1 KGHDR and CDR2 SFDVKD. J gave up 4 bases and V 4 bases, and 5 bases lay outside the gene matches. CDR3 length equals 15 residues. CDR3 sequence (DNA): TGTGCCACCAGTGACCCGGGACAGGGGTTCTATGGCTACACCTTC. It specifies CATSDPGQGFYGYTF.

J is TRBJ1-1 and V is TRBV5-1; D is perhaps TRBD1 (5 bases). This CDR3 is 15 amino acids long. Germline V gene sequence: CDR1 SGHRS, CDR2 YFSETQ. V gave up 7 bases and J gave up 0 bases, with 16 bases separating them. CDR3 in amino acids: CASGGAGALNTEAFF. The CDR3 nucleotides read TGCGCCAGCGGAGGGGCTGGAGCGTTGAACACTGAAGCTTTCTTT.

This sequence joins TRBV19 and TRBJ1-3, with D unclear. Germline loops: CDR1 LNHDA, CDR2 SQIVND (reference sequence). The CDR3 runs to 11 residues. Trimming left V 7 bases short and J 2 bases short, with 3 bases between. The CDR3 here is CASNTGNTIYF. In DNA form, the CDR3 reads TGTGCCAGTAATACTGGAAACACCATATATTTT.

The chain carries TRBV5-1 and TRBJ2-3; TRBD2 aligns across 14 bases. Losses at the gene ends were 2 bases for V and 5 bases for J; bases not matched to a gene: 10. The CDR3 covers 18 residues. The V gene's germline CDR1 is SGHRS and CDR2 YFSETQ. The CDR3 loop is CASSFATSGRAGLDTQYF. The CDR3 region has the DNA TGCGCCAGCAGCTTCGCGACTAGCGGGAGGGCTGGGCTAGATACGCAGTATTTT.

As DNA, the CDR3 is TGTGCCAGCAGTGAATCAGGGGGCAGGGAGACCCAGTACTTC. It yields the protein CASSESGGRETQYF. The chain links TRBV6-1 to TRBJ2-5; 8 bases align to TRBD1. From germline, CDR1 is MNHNS and CDR2 SASEGT. The V and J ends lost 2 bases and 5 bases, in that order; junction bases with no gene match: 4. This CDR3 has 14 amino acids.

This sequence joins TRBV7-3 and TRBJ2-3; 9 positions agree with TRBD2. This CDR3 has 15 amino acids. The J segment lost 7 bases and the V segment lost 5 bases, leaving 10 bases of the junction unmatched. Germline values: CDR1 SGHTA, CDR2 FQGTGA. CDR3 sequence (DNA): TGTGCCAGCAGCCCCGTAGCGGGGGTCGGAAATACGCAGTATTTT. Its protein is CASSPVAGVGNTQYF. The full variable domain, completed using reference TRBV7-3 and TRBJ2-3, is GAGVSQTPSNKVTEKGKYVELRCDPISGHTALYWYRQSLGQGPEFLIYFQGTGAADDSGLPNDRFFAVRPEGSVSTLKIQRTERGDSAVYLCASSPVAGVGNTQYFGPGTRLTVL.

CDR3 sequence (DNA): TGTGCCAGCAGCCTTTTAGCGGACGTCAACCAAGAGACCCAGTACTTC. Translation gives CASSLLADVNQETQYF. V gene TRBV14 combines with J gene TRBJ2-5; perhaps TRBD2 as D (6 bases). This CDR3 has 16 residues. The V end was cut by 4 bases, the J end by 0 bases, with 15 bases between. The germline V gene encodes CDR1 SGHDN and CDR2 FVKESK.

DNA for the CDR3: TGTGCCAGCAGCTTAACATCCCTAGCGGGCAATGAGCAGTTCTTC. It encodes CASSLTSLAGNEQFF. J is TRBJ2-1 and V is TRBV11-3; 8 nucleotides agree with TRBD2. The junction had 6 bases not matched to a gene; V was cut back by 2 bases and J by 6 bases. Germline CDR1 SGHNT, CDR2 YENEEA. CDR3 size: 15 residues.

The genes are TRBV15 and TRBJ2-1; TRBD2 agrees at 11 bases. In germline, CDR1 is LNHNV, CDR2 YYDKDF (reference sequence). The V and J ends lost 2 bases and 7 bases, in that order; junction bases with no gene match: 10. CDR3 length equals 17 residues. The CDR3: CATSRTGTSGSPNEQFF. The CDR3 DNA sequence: TGTGCCACCAGCAGAACCGGGACTAGCGGTTCGCCAAATGAGCAGTTCTTC. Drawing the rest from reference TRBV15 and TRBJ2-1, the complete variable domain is DAMVIQNPRYQVTQFGKPVTLSCSQTLNHNVMYWYQQKSSQAPKLLFHYYDKDFNNEADTPDNFQSRRPNTSFCFLDIRSPGLGDTAMYLCATSRTGTSGSPNEQFFGPGTRLTVL.

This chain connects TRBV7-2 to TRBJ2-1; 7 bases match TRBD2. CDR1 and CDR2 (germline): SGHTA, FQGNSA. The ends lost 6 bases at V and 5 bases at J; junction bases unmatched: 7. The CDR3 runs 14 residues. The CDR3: CASSRGGPHNEQFF. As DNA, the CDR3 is TGTGCCAGCAGTCGCGGGGGACCCCACAATGAGCAGTTCTTC.

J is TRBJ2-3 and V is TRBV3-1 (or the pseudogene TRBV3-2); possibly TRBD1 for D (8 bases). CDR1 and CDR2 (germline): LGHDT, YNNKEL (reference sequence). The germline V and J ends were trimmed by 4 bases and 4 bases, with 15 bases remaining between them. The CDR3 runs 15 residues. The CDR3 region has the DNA TGTGCCAGCAGCCTATGGACAGGGAGGGCAGATACGCAGTATTTT. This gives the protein CASSLWTGRADTQYF.

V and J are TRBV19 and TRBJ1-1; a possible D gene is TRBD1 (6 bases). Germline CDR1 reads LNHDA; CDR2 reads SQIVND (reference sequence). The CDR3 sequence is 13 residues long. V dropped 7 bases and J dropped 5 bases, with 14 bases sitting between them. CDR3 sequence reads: CASIATGLTEAFF. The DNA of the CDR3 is TGTGCCAGTATCGCCACAGGGTTAACTGAAGCTTTCTTT.